One T cell receptor (beta chain) is described in this entry. These data belong to a study of blood T cell repertoires in COVID-19. Study summary: PBMCs, B-cell-depleted T cells, or T cells provided the cDNA or gDNA that made up the material.

Study processing details: Amplification of reference gene primers provided the estimated nucleated cell counts. TCRdb's copy holds only in-frame clones and misses some; the assay was immunoSEQ multiplex PCR. That table supplies the V and J calls and clone size; D and trimming were determined from the DNA. This table holds approximately 210,000 clones, around four fifths found once. Enrolment of Seattle patients took place during active infection, and they were followed longitudinally. There are 13 residues in the CDR3. Germline lookup yields CDR1 SGHRS and CDR2 YFSETQ. V dropped 3 bases and J dropped 4 bases, with 9 bases sitting between them.

The sequenced sample was peripheral blood. The receptor's source is a man between 60 and 70 years old with COVID-19, enrolled during active disease. The chain employs TRBV5-1 and TRBJ2-3; tentative D call: TRBD2 (5 bases). The CDR3 region is CASSSAVADTQYF. CDR3 DNA sequence: TGCGCCAGCAGCTCAGCGGTAGCAGATACGCAGTATTTT.